These 20 T cell receptor beta chains were sequenced from one sample in a study of blood T cell repertoires in COVID-19. Libraries were prepared by immunoSEQ multiplex PCR; TCRdb keeps only in-frame clonotypes and omits some of them. The repertoire holds 250,000 to 300,000 clones, about 88% seen once, with about 3.5% in the top ten. The sequenced material came from peripheral blood. The source is a man between 18 and 35 years old with active or convalescent COVID-19.

The chain uses TRBV25-1 and TRBJ1-2, with 8 nucleotides matching TRBD1. CDR1 MGHDK and CDR2 SYGVNS come from the germline V gene. Trimming removed 1 base from V and 4 bases from J; junction bases left unmatched: 5. The CDR3 spans 15 residues. CDR3 DNA sequence: TGTGCCAGCAGTGAATCAGGGACAGGTTTCTATGGCTACACCTTC. Translated, it gives CASSESGTGFYGYTF.

The CDR3 coding sequence is TGTGCCAGCAGAAGGACTGGCCGGGGTGAGCAGTACTTC. Its protein is CASRRTGRGEQYF. This chain connects TRBV2 to TRBJ2-7; D possibly corresponds to TRBD2 (5 bases). Looked up from germline, CDR1 is SNHLY and CDR2 is FYNNEI. Trimming stripped 6 bases from V and 7 bases from J, with 16 bases between. This CDR3 comprises 13 residues.

This clone was observed a few times. The gene calls are TRBV30 and TRBJ1-1; TRBD1 is a possible D gene (5 bases). The CDR3 loop spans 12 amino acids. V was cut by 0 bases and J by 10 bases, with 12 bases left in between. Germline V gene sequence: CDR1 GTSNPN, CDR2 SVGIG (reference sequence). The CDR3 loop reads CAWSVKGRGAFF. The CDR3 nucleotides read TGTGCCTGGAGTGTAAAGGGAAGGGGAGCTTTCTTT.

The V call is TRBV24-1, the J call TRBJ2-7; no clear D gene. Germline-derived CDR1 and CDR2 are KGHDR and SFDVKD. The CDR3 extends over 11 amino acids. Trimming pared 3 bases from V and 7 bases from J, leaving 6 bases between. CDR3 loop: CATSDTREQYF. CDR3 sequence (DNA): TGTGCCACCAGTGATACGCGAGAGCAGTACTTC.

V usage is TRBV11-1 and J usage is TRBJ2-7; TRBD2 matches at 7 bases. This CDR3 has 15 amino acids. Germline V gene sequence: CDR1 SGHAT, CDR2 FQDESV (reference sequence). With V trimmed by 6 bases and J by 0 bases, 8 bases remained unmatched. In DNA, the CDR3 is TGTGCCAGCAGTTATGGGGGAGGGAGCTCCTACGAGCAGTACTTC. Protein: CASSYGGGSSYEQYF.

This rearrangement joins TRBV27 to TRBJ2-2, with D possibly matching TRBD2 (6 bases). Germline V gene sequence: CDR1 MNHEY, CDR2 SMNVEV (reference sequence). The germline V and J ends were trimmed by 0 bases and 1 base, with 9 bases remaining between them. The CDR3 consists of 16 residues. The CDR3 DNA reads TGTGCCAGCAGTTTATCGGGGAGGCTGAACACCGGGGAGCTGTTTTTT. Translated: CASSLSGRLNTGELFF.

V usage is TRBV6-1 and J usage is TRBJ2-1; 8 bases align to TRBD2. The CDR3 runs to 16 residues. V lost 2 bases, J lost 2 bases, and 5 bases stayed unmatched. The germline V gene has CDR1 MNHNS and CDR2 SASEGT. The CDR3 sequence is CASSETPGLAYNEQFF. In DNA form, the CDR3 reads TGTGCCAGCAGTGAAACCCCGGGACTAGCCTACAATGAGCAGTTCTTC.

The rearrangement joins TRBV15 to TRBJ1-5; weak D call: TRBD1 (6 bases). V was clipped by 0 bases and J by 6 bases, with 12 bases between them. The germline CDR1 and CDR2 sequences are LNHNV and YYDKDF (reference sequence). This CDR3 comprises 15 residues. The CDR3 DNA reads as TGTGCCACCAGCAGAGATTTAGTAGGGGGTCAGCCCCAGCATTTT. This sequence encodes CATSRDLVGGQPQHF.

The rearrangement uses TRBV5-1 and TRBJ2-7, with a possible D match to TRBD1 (5 bases). Germline V lookup: CDR1 SGHRS, CDR2 YFSETQ. The CDR3 is made up of 13 amino acids. Trimming removed 0 bases from V and 4 bases from J, with 8 bases in between. CDR3 DNA: TGCGCCAGCAGCTTGGGACAGATATACGAGCAGTACTTC. This codes for CASSLGQIYEQYF.

The V and J genes are TRBV5-1 and TRBJ2-1; 9 nucleotides agree with TRBD2. V lost 5 bases to trimming and J lost 4 bases; unmatched junction nucleotides: 4. The CDR3 length is 14 residues. Germline loops: CDR1 SGHRS, CDR2 YFSETQ. CDR3 residues: CASRVAGVYNEQFF. CDR3 in DNA: TGCGCCAGCAGGGTAGCGGGAGTTTACAATGAGCAGTTCTTC.

This chain connects TRBV2 to TRBJ1-1, with 9 bases fitting TRBD1. V was pared by 9 bases and J by 4 bases, with 12 bases of the junction left unmatched. Germline loops: CDR1 SNHLY, CDR2 FYNNEI. This CDR3 contains 15 residues. CDR3 amino acids: CARTTGGFGTTEAFF. The CDR3 nucleotides read TGTGCCAGGACGACAGGGGGATTCGGGACCACTGAAGCTTTCTTT.

The gene calls are TRBV3-1 (or the pseudogene TRBV3-2) and TRBJ2-7; no reliable D call. The germline V gene encodes CDR1 LGHDT and CDR2 YNNKEL (reference sequence). This CDR3 has 12 amino acids. V lost 4 bases, J lost 6 bases, and 10 bases lay in between. This CDR3 is CASSRLESEQYF. The CDR3 coding sequence is TGTGCCAGCAGCCGCCTAGAAAGCGAGCAGTACTTC.

The CDR3 reads CASSLEPGQSSYNSPLHF. The CDR3 region has the DNA TGTGCCAGCAGCTTAGAACCGGGACAGAGCTCCTATAATTCACCCCTCCACTTT. The chain recombines TRBV7-9 with TRBJ1-6; 7 bases are shared with TRBD1. There are 18 residues in the CDR3. The germline gives CDR1 SEHNR, CDR2 FQNEAQ (reference sequence). Trimming removed 1 base from V and 0 bases from J; junction bases left unmatched: 6.

This rearrangement joins TRBV3-1 (or the pseudogene TRBV3-2) to TRBJ2-1, with TRBD2 matching 7 bases. CDR1 LGHDT and CDR2 YNNKEL come from the germline V gene (reference sequence). The CDR3 is made up of 18 amino acids. V trimming: 4 bases; J trimming: 0 bases; junction bases outside the gene matches: 12. CDR3 sequence reads: CASSPPSSGAFSYNEQFF. DNA for the CDR3: TGTGCCAGCAGCCCCCCGAGCAGCGGGGCCTTCTCCTACAATGAGCAGTTCTTC.

This chain links TRBV18 with TRBJ2-1; 10 bases agree with TRBD2. The junction had 8 bases not matched to a gene; V was cut back by 1 base and J by 8 bases. The length of the CDR3 is 16 residues. Germline CDR1 is KGHSH and CDR2 is LQKENI. The CDR3 nucleotides read TGTGCCAGCTCACCACAGAAGCGGGGGGGCGTTGATGAGCAGTTCTTC. Translated: CASSPQKRGGVDEQFF.

The gene calls are TRBV11-2 and TRBJ2-1, with TRBD2 identical over 9 bases. This CDR3 is built from 16 residues. The germline V gene encodes CDR1 SGHAT and CDR2 FQNNGV. After removal of 2 bases from V and 8 bases from J, the junction contained 10 bases not matched to a gene. The CDR3 DNA reads TGTGCCAGCAGCTTAATAGGGCGGGGGGGCATCTATGAGCAGTTCTTC. This codes for CASSLIGRGGIYEQFF.

The chain couples TRBV9 to TRBJ1-5; tentatively, D is TRBD1 (6 bases). V was pared by 5 bases and J by 6 bases, with 12 bases between. Germline CDR1 reads SGDLS; CDR2 reads YYNGEE. This CDR3 region has 13 residues. The chain's CDR3 is CASSESGAQPQHF. In nucleotides, the CDR3 is TGTGCCAGCAGTGAATCAGGGGCTCAGCCCCAGCATTTT.

The genes are TRBV30 and TRBJ2-2; 10 bases map to TRBD2. This CDR3 spans 14 amino acids. J was trimmed by 7 bases and V by 5 bases; bases with no gene match: 7. Germline loops: CDR1 GTSNPN, CDR2 SVGIG (reference sequence). This chain's CDR3 is CAWFRTSGYGELFF. CDR3 DNA: TGTGCCTGGTTTCGGACTAGCGGTTACGGGGAGCTGTTTTTT.

This clone was picked up a small number of times. The CDR3, as DNA: TGCGCCAGCTCGGAAGGACAGGGGCCACCCCAGCATTTT. Its translation: CASSEGQGPPQHF. V is TRBV4-1 and J is TRBJ1-5; 9 nucleotides line up with TRBD1. This CDR3 region has 13 residues. The junction had 9 bases not matched to a gene; V was cut back by 8 bases and J by 10 bases. Germline CDR1 is MGHRA and CDR2 is YSYEKL.

The chain recombines TRBV19 with TRBJ1-2; TRBD1 agrees at 8 bases. J was trimmed by 3 bases and V by 6 bases; bases with no gene match: 3. CDR3 length: 13 amino acids. CDR1 is LNHDA and CDR2 is SQIVND in the germline V gene (reference sequence). The CDR3: CASSPGQDYGYTF. Written as DNA, the CDR3 is TGTGCCAGTAGCCCGGGACAGGACTATGGCTACACCTTC.